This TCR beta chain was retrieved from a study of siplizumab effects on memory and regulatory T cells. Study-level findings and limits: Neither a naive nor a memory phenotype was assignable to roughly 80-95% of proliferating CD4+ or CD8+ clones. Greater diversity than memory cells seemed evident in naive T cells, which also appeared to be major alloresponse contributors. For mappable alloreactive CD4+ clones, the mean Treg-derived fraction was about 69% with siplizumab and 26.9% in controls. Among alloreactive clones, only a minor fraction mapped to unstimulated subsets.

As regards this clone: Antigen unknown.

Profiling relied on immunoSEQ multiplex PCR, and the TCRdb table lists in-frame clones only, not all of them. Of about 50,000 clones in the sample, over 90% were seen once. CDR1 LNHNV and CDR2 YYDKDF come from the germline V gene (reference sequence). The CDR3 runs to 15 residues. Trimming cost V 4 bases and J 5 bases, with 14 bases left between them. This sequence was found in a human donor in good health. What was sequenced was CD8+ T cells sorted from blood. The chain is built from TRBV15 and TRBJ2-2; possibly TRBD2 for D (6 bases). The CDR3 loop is CATSTGRLPTGELFF. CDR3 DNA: TGTGCCACCAGCACCGGGAGACTGCCAACCGGGGAGCTGTTTTTT.